These 16 T cell receptor beta chains were sequenced from one sample in a study of T-cell memory formation after mild COVID-19. MiXCR, run by TCRdb on the 5' RACE reads, gives a single entry per CDR3 protein. The data hold 250,000 to 350,000 distinct CDR3 sequences, with around 15% observed a single time. Sequencing used PBMCs or a T cell subset sorted from them (not recorded which). Receptors were obtained from a man between 18 and 29 years old who had mild COVID-19 (a few samples of this study predate the infection). Cell type and time point are not known.

This clonotype has a handful of counts. The gene calls are TRBV6-5 and TRBJ2-1; D uncertain. Germline CDR1 and CDR2: MNHEY and SVGAGI. The CDR3 sequence is 14 residues long. Trimming pared 5 bases from V and 1 base from J, leaving 9 bases between. As DNA, the CDR3 is TGTGCCAGCAGTGCAGGACCGTCCTACAATGAGCAGTTCTTC. This translates into CASSAGPSYNEQFF.

The chain is built from TRBV7-9 and TRBJ2-2; the D gene is possibly TRBD1 (6 bases). Trimming stripped 5 bases from V and 7 bases from J, with 11 bases between. This CDR3 has 13 residues. The V gene's germline CDR1 is SEHNR and CDR2 FQNEAQ (reference sequence). The CDR3, as DNA: TGTGCCAGCAGCCTTCGGACAGACGGGGAGCTGTTTTTT. It yields the protein CASSLRTDGELFF.

V usage is TRBV10-3 and J usage is TRBJ1-5, with D possibly matching TRBD1 (5 bases). The V and J ends lost 6 bases and 3 bases respectively, with 9 bases between them. The CDR3 is made up of 13 amino acids. Germline V lookup: CDR1 ENHRY, CDR2 SYGVKD. CDR3: CAIRGDLNQPQHF. In nucleotides, the CDR3 is TGTGCCATCAGGGGGGACCTCAATCAGCCCCAGCATTTT.

The genes are TRBV7-2 and TRBJ2-5; D possibly corresponds to TRBD2 (6 bases). The CDR3 contains 17 residues. Germline V gene lookup returns CDR1 SGHTA and CDR2 FQGNSA. V was shortened by 5 bases and J by 5 bases, with 24 bases between the two germline ends. CDR3 nucleotide sequence: TGTGCCAGCAGCCCTAGCGCCGGACGGGGAAGTAGGGAGACCCAGTACTTC. It translates to CASSPSAGRGSRETQYF.

This chain links TRBV20-1 with TRBJ2-5; TRBD2 might be the D (5 bases). This CDR3 region has 13 residues. Germline V gene sequence: CDR1 DFQATT, CDR2 SNEGSKA (reference sequence). Trimming removed 8 bases at V and 2 bases at J, with 15 bases between. This CDR3 reads CSNIGSGQETQYF. CDR3 in DNA: TGCAGTAATATCGGAAGCGGACAAGAGACCCAGTACTTC.

This clonotype occurred a few times. V usage is TRBV20-1 and J usage is TRBJ2-1; possible D gene TRBD2, 6 bases. With 5 bases removed from V and 0 bases from J, the gap between germline ends came to 11 bases. CDR3 length: 14 amino acids. Germline V CDR1 and CDR2: DFQATT, SNEGSKA (reference sequence). The CDR3 DNA reads as TGCAGTGCTCGCGGGGTATCCTCCTACAATGAGCAGTTCTTC. Its translation is CSARGVSSYNEQFF.

The V call is TRBV11-2, the J call TRBJ2-5, with unresolved D. Trimming removed 4 bases from V and 5 bases from J, with 11 bases in between. The CDR3 is 13 residues long. Germline loops: CDR1 SGHAT, CDR2 FQNNGV. CDR3 protein: CASSSWMRETQYF. CDR3 bases: TGTGCCAGCAGCTCCTGGATGAGGGAGACCCAGTACTTC.

This clonotype appeared many times. The chain recombines TRBV2 with TRBJ2-5; 7 bases match TRBD1. In germline, CDR1 is SNHLY, CDR2 FYNNEI. The CDR3 is 13 amino acids. V was clipped by 7 bases and J by 9 bases; unmatched bases: 11. The CDR3 sequence is CASKERGTAPQYF. The CDR3 nucleotides are TGTGCCAGCAAGGAGCGTGGGACAGCCCCCCAGTACTTC.

The rearrangement uses TRBV29-1 and TRBJ2-2; D unclear. The V end was cut by 2 bases, the J end by 0 bases, with 4 bases between. The germline CDR1 and CDR2 sequences are SQVTM and ANQGSEA. CDR3 size: 13 residues. The CDR3 is CSVESPNTGELFF. The CDR3 region has the DNA TGCAGCGTTGAATCTCCGAACACCGGGGAGCTGTTTTTT.

V usage is TRBV29-1 and J usage is TRBJ1-1; D ambiguous. Trimming removed 5 bases at V and 3 bases at J, with 4 bases between. CDR3 length equals 10 residues. Germline values: CDR1 SQVTM, CDR2 ANQGSEA. The CDR3 is CSVWDTEAFF. CDR3 sequence (DNA): TGCAGCGTTTGGGACACTGAAGCTTTCTTT. Variable domain in full (rest from reference TRBV29-1 and TRBJ1-1): SAVISQKPSRDICQRGTSLTIQCQVDSQVTMMFWYRQQPGQSLTLIATANQGSEATYESGFVIDKFPISRPNLTFSTLTVSNMSPEDSSIYLCSVWDTEAFFGQGTRLTVV.

This clonotype has just a few counts. J is TRBJ2-5 and V is TRBV6-1; 8 bases line up with TRBD2. Germline V gene lookup returns CDR1 MNHNS and CDR2 SASEGT. V gave up 3 bases and J gave up 1 base; unmatched junction bases: 7. The CDR3 sequence is 16 residues long. The DNA of the CDR3 is TGTGCCAGCAGTGATGGCGGGGGGAGGGGCCAAGAGACCCAGTACTTC. Amino acids: CASSDGGGRGQETQYF.

This clonotype appeared once. The chain has TRBV6-6 and TRBJ1-5, with D maybe TRBD1 (5 bases). The CDR3 covers 15 residues. Germline V CDR1 and CDR2: MNHNY, SVGAGI (reference sequence). With 5 bases removed from V and 1 base from J, the gap between germline ends came to 12 bases. DNA for the CDR3: TGTGCCAGCAGTCGCAGGGAGTGGAGCAATCAGCCCCAGCATTTT. Its translation: CASSRREWSNQPQHF.

The chain uses TRBV28 and TRBJ1-5; no definite D call. CDR1 is MDHEN, CDR2 SYDVKM, per germline. There are 16 residues in the CDR3. The ends were cut back, 7 bases at V and 2 bases at J, with 18 bases in the middle. Here the CDR3 reads CASTYGFGQGNQPQHF. The CDR3 coding sequence is TGTGCCAGCACCTACGGGTTCGGGCAGGGCAATCAGCCCCAGCATTTT.

In its sample, this clonotype was seen a few times. The V and J genes are TRBV5-6 and TRBJ2-7; D unresolved. Trimming removed 4 bases from V and 5 bases from J, with 16 bases in between. The CDR3 contains 14 residues. Germline V CDR1 and CDR2: SGHDT, YYEEEE. CDR3: CASSLPPLGDEQYV. The CDR3 nucleotides are TGTGCCAGCAGCCTGCCCCCGCTGGGCGACGAGCAGTACGTC.

In this sample, this clonotype turned up a few times. The chain employs TRBV20-1 and TRBJ2-1; D ambiguous. The CDR3 is 14 residues long. V gave up 5 bases and J gave up 9 bases, with 20 bases separating them. Germline CDR1 reads DFQATT; CDR2 reads SNEGSKA (reference sequence). The CDR3 nucleotides read TGCAGTGCTTCCCGAGGTCGGCTGGCCGCTGAGCAGTTCTTC. This sequence encodes CSASRGRLAAEQFF.

The J gene is TRBJ2-2, the V gene TRBV11-2; D might be TRBD2 (6 bases). The V end was cut by 5 bases, the J end by 7 bases, with 8 bases between. This CDR3 has 12 residues. Germline V gene sequence: CDR1 SGHAT, CDR2 FQNNGV. CDR3 coding DNA: TGTGCCAGCAGCGGGCGGGACGGGGAGCTGTTTTTT. Residues: CASSGRDGELFF.